This T cell receptor beta chain derives from a study of identical twins. Regarding the study as a whole: The degree of excess twin sharing was weaker in beta out-of-frame sequences. With abundant cord blood beta clonotypes, insertions were fewer; memory repertoires showed no such pattern.

TCRdb passed the 5' RACE reads through MiXCR, listing each CDR3 protein once. The table lists around 1.7 million distinct CDR3 sequences, around 33% of them singletons. As to this clonotype: Its cognate antigen is unknown.

The CDR3 has 15 residues. V was clipped by 7 bases and J by 0 bases; unmatched bases: 7. The germline V gene encodes CDR1 DFQATT and CDR2 SNEGSKA (reference sequence). Sequencing was performed on cord blood. This TCR was recovered from a newborn girl in good health. This sequence joins TRBV20-1 and TRBJ1-5; TRBD1 aligns across 9 bases. CDR3 DNA: TGCAGTGTGGGACAGGGCGTTTATAGCAATCAGCCCCAGCATTTT. The encoded protein is CSVGQGVYSNQPQHF.